These 14 T cell receptor beta chains originate from one sample sequenced in a study of T cell responses to AZD1222 COVID-19 vaccine. Here immunoSEQ multiplex PCR was the method, and the copy in TCRdb shows in-frame clones only, minus some. The sample comprises approximately 110,000 clones, roughly 87% of which are singletons, and around 4.8% rests with the top ten. The sample here was peripheral blood, taken on day 0 of AZD1222 vaccination. The receptors come from an adult in good health.

The chain uses TRBV18 and TRBJ2-7, with 7 bases aligning to TRBD2. The J segment lost 6 bases and the V segment lost 3 bases, leaving 17 bases of the junction unmatched. The CDR3 consists of 17 residues. Germline loops: CDR1 KGHSH, CDR2 LQKENI. The CDR3 protein is CASSPDPSGVGPSEQYF. CDR3 DNA: TGTGCCAGCTCACCTGATCCGAGCGGGGTGGGGCCATCCGAGCAGTACTTC.

Only one count was recorded for this clone. The rearrangement uses TRBV4-2 and TRBJ2-3; 10 bases line up with TRBD2. The CDR3 spans 16 residues. Losses at the gene ends were 4 bases for V and 6 bases for J; bases not matched to a gene: 10. In germline, CDR1 is LGHNA, CDR2 YNFKEQ. Here the CDR3 DNA reads TGTGCCAGCAGCCCCTCCCCTAGCGGGAGAGGGGATACGCAGTATTTT. It yields the protein CASSPSPSGRGDTQYF.

The rearrangement joins TRBV7-8 to TRBJ1-2; a weak D match, TRBD1 (6 bases). The CDR3 is 14 residues long. Per germline, CDR1 SGHVS and CDR2 FQNEAQ. Trimming left V 5 bases short and J 3 bases short, with 13 bases between. Written as DNA, the CDR3 is TGTGCCAGCAGCCAACAGGGTGGGGACTATGGCTACACCTTC. Translating gives CASSQQGGDYGYTF.

The J gene is TRBJ2-2, the V gene TRBV11-3, with 9 bases fitting TRBD2. The CDR3 extends over 17 amino acids. After removal of 5 bases from V and 1 base from J, the junction contained 8 bases not matched to a gene. Germline V gene data show CDR1 as SGHNT and CDR2 as YENEEA. The CDR3 coding sequence is TGTGCCAGCAGCCCCCGACCGCGGGGGGGGAACACCGGGGAGCTGTTTTTT. Amino acid sequence: CASSPRPRGGNTGELFF.

This clone was seen once. V gene TRBV18 combines with J gene TRBJ1-4, with 7 bases aligning to TRBD1. Germline V gene data show CDR1 as KGHSH and CDR2 as LQKENI. The CDR3 is made up of 13 amino acids. V was pared by 4 bases and J by 6 bases, with 2 bases of the junction left unmatched. Here the CDR3 reads CASSQGADEKLFF. CDR3 coding DNA: TGTGCCAGCTCACAGGGGGCGGATGAAAAACTGTTTTTT.

This clone has a single count. The gene calls are TRBV7-8 and TRBJ2-4; the match to TRBD2 covers 11 bases. CDR3 length: 15 amino acids. The V and J ends lost 0 bases and 10 bases, in that order; junction bases with no gene match: 5. Germline loops: CDR1 SGHVS, CDR2 FQNEAQ. CDR3 region: CASSLAALAGGIQYF. The CDR3 DNA sequence: TGTGCCAGCAGCTTAGCGGCGCTAGCGGGGGGTATTCAGTACTTC.

This chain links TRBV6-4 with TRBJ1-2, with D tentatively TRBD1 (6 bases). Trimming took 0 bases from V and 2 from J, leaving 13 bases between them. This CDR3 has 16 residues. From germline, CDR1 is MRHNA and CDR2 SNTAGT. DNA of the CDR3: TGTGCCAGCAGTGACTCTGTTCTCGGACAGAACTATGGCTACACCTTC. Protein: CASSDSVLGQNYGYTF.

The J gene is TRBJ2-1, the V gene TRBV10-3; 12 bases line up with TRBD2. The V segment lost 4 bases and the J segment 2 bases; nucleotides outside the gene matches: 6. CDR3 length: 17 residues. CDR1 and CDR2 from the germline V gene are ENHRY and SYGVKD. CDR3 sequence (DNA): TGTGCCATCAGTGCTGCTAGCGGGAGGGGCGCCTACAATGAGCAGTTCTTC. Translation gives CAISAASGRGAYNEQFF.

The chain joins TRBV6-5 to TRBJ1-3, with D unclear. CDR1 and CDR2 from the germline V gene are MNHEY and SVGAGI. Between the trimmed V and J ends, which lost 6 bases and 3 bases, there was a span of 6 bases. This CDR3 has 12 amino acids. CDR3 amino acids: CASSLGGNTIYF. The CDR3 coding sequence is TGTGCCAGCAGCCTAGGTGGAAACACCATATATTTT.

The chain is built from TRBV7-2 and TRBJ1-4; D is unclear. Germline V CDR1 and CDR2: SGHTA, FQGNSA. The CDR3 loop spans 12 amino acids. The germline V and J ends were trimmed by 0 bases and 12 bases, with 8 bases remaining between them. CDR3 region: CASSLAVGELFF. In nucleotides, the CDR3 is TGTGCCAGCAGCTTAGCGGTTGGGGAACTGTTTTTT.

V gene TRBV3-1 (or the pseudogene TRBV3-2) combines with J gene TRBJ2-1; D remains unclear. Trimming cost V 0 bases and J 10 bases, with 7 bases left between them. CDR3 size: 12 residues. The germline V gene encodes CDR1 LGHDT and CDR2 YNNKEL (reference sequence). The CDR3 nucleotides are TGTGCCAGCAGCCAAGATGGACCCGAGCAGTTCTTC. Protein: CASSQDGPEQFF.

V is TRBV6-5 and J is TRBJ2-2; D possibly corresponds to TRBD2 (6 bases). V shed 6 bases and J shed 7 bases, with 15 bases lying between them. From germline, CDR1 is MNHEY and CDR2 SVGAGI. The CDR3 is 14 amino acids. CDR3 sequence reads: CASRRRGSGGELFF. In DNA, the CDR3 is TGTGCCAGCAGGCGGCGGGGTTCCGGCGGGGAGCTGTTTTTT.

The chain couples TRBV4-3 to TRBJ2-2; 7 bases align to TRBD2. CDR1 and CDR2 from the germline V gene are LGHNA and YSLEER. The ends lost 4 bases at V and 6 bases at J; junction bases unmatched: 5. The CDR3 covers 14 residues. The CDR3 region has the DNA TGCGCCAGCAGCCGTACTAGCGAGGCCGGGGAGCTGTTTTTT. It translates to CASSRTSEAGELFF.

The V gene is TRBV2, the J gene TRBJ2-7; D gene unclear. The CDR3 sequence is 11 residues long. Trimming took 4 bases from V and 6 from J, leaving 7 bases between them. The germline gives CDR1 SNHLY, CDR2 FYNNEI. The CDR3 DNA reads TGTGCCAGCAGTGGGGCCTCCGAGCAGTACTTC. It specifies CASSGASEQYF. Together with reference TRBV2 and TRBJ2-7, the CDR3 gives the full variable domain: EPEVTQTPSHQVTQMGQEVILRCVPISNHLYFYWYRQILGQKVEFLVSFYNNEISEKSEIFDDQFSVERPDGSNFTLKIRSTKLEDSAMYFCASSGASEQYFGPGTRLTVT.